This record looks at one TCR beta chain sequence and its context. The antigen is undetermined. Sequencing used immunoSEQ multiplex PCR; TCRdb keeps in-frame clones, though not all of them. The sample holds 150,000 to 200,000 clones; 84% are singletons and the top ten take approximately 3%. The data were obtained in a study of cytomegalovirus exposure and HLA in healthy donors. Regarding the study as a whole: Usually a TCR sequence was rare, but some public TCRs were found in many donors.

The V gene lost 5 bases and the J gene lost 8 bases, with 15 bases spanning the gap. This CDR3 contains 14 residues. Germline CDR1 LNHDA, CDR2 SQIVND (reference sequence). This rearrangement joins TRBV19 to TRBJ1-4; D is uncertain. Sequencing input: PBMCs. This TCR derives from a young woman in good health and CMV-seropositive. DNA for the CDR3: TGTGCCAGTAGTCGTGGATCCCCCGGGGAAAAACTGTTTTTT. Its protein is CASSRGSPGEKLFF. Filled out from reference TRBV19 and TRBJ1-4, the complete variable domain reads DGGITQSPKYLFRKEGQNVTLSCEQNLNHDAMYWYRQDPGQGLRLIYYSQIVNDFQKGDIAEGYSVSREKKESFPLTVTSAQKNPTAFYLCASSRGSPGEKLFFGSGTQLSVL.